This T cell receptor (beta chain) was obtained from a study of identifying expanded T cells in peripheral blood. Trimming stripped 6 bases from V and 0 bases from J, with 18 bases between. Germline assignment: CDR1 KGHSH and CDR2 LQKENI. The CDR3 is 17 amino acids. This table comes from immunoSEQ multiplex PCR, and its TCRdb copy is limited to in-frame clones, with some not included. The sample holds around 120,000 clones; around nine tenths are singletons and the top ten take about 16%. The sequenced sample was blood. J is TRBJ1-5 and V is TRBV18, with D possibly being TRBD1 (5 bases). The TCR was taken from a person aged 18 to 75 in good health. The CDR3 DNA follows: TGTGCCAGCTCGGGCGGTGCACGGGGGTATAGCAATCAGCCCCAGCATTTT. Translation gives CASSGGARGYSNQPQHF.